This passage covers 3 T cell receptor beta chains from one sample sequenced in a study of T cell repertoires in ileal Crohn's disease. The method was immunoSEQ multiplex PCR; TCRdb's version includes in-frame clones alone and lacks a portion of them. This sample carries some 5,100 clones, more than 75% of them seen once, and the ten largest clones take around 14%. Input material: ileal tissue. The receptor set was obtained from an adult with Crohn's disease.

The chain combines TRBV9 with TRBJ1-1; 11 bases fit TRBD1. CDR1 SGDLS and CDR2 YYNGEE come from the germline V gene. This CDR3 region has 15 residues. Trimming at V came to 4 bases and at J to 3 bases, leaving 5 bases not matched to a gene. The CDR3 here is CASSSDRGQDTEAFF. The CDR3 nucleotides read TGTGCCAGCAGCTCGGACAGGGGGCAGGACACTGAAGCTTTCTTT. The full variable domain, in which reference TRBV9 and TRBJ1-1 provide the parts outside the CDR3, is DSGVTQTPKHLITATGQRVTLRCSPRSGDLSVYWYQQSLDQGLQFLIQYYNGEERAKGNILERFSAQQFPDLHSELNLSSLELGDSALYFCASSSDRGQDTEAFFGQGTRLTVV.

The chain carries TRBV9 and TRBJ2-3; D not certain. CDR1 and CDR2 from the germline V gene are SGDLS and YYNGEE. The V end was cut by 5 bases, the J end by 0 bases, with 7 bases between. The CDR3 has 13 amino acids. DNA for the CDR3: TGTGCCAGCAGTATGTCTAGCACAGATACGCAGTATTTT. Residues: CASSMSSTDTQYF.

This clone was recorded once. The chain is built from TRBV7-2 and TRBJ1-3, with D tentatively TRBD1 (6 bases). This CDR3 is 15 amino acids long. The ends were cut back, 5 bases at V and 0 bases at J, with 11 bases in the middle. Germline V CDR1 and CDR2: SGHTA, FQGNSA. Here the CDR3 reads CASSPDSVSGNTIYF. In DNA form, the CDR3 reads TGTGCCAGCAGCCCGGACAGTGTCTCTGGAAACACCATATATTTT. Combining the CDR3 with reference TRBV7-2 and TRBJ1-3 gives the whole variable domain GAGVSQSPSNKVTEKGKDVELRCDPISGHTALYWYRQSLGQGLEFLIYFQGNSAPDKSGLPSDRFSAERTGGSVSTLTIQRTQQEDSAVYLCASSPDSVSGNTIYFGEGSWLTVV.